This T cell receptor (beta chain) was recorded in a study of blood T cells in healthy people across ages (dated by TCRdb to about 2015). A note on the overall study: In model experiments, roughly one uniquely barcoded TCR beta cDNA molecule per two T cells was captured by template switching. Age-related changes in TCR beta repertoire diversity were measured in the study by deep sequencing normalized with unique cDNA molecular identifiers. Four age groups were formed from the donors: young (average approximately 17 years), middle-aged (just under 40), aged (over 55) and long-lived (around 80). To avoid experimental bias, donors of different ages were spread randomly across the sequencing lanes. Using the same blood draw, the study looked at two additional independent replicas of 1 million unique cDNA reads for two donors, one aged 18 to 30 and the other aged 80 or older.

Study-wide conclusions, independent of this receptor: Conclusive comparison of naive and antigen-experienced compartments was prevented by the profiling of bulk unsorted PBMCs. Observed TCR beta diversity per million T cells fell roughly linearly with age, and a significant reduction was already apparent by age around 39. Compared with the aged group, the long-lived group had more naive CD4+ T cells, fewer expanded clones and increased TCR diversity, a pattern suggesting age selection. Estimates of total diversity based on one million sequenced T cells were regarded as lower bounds and as underestimates. There was a strong correlation between observed TCR beta diversity and the percentage of naive T cells measured by flow cytometry. The CMV infection status of donors was not known, potentially confounding age-related changes in expanded clonotypes.

Worth noting for this clonotype: It lacks a known antigen. No much larger clone exists at a distance of one base, and base qualities are not known.

The donors were under 40 Caucasian individuals from Russia, aged roughly 6 to 95 years, who were systemically healthy. Each donor gave around 9.5 milliliters of peripheral blood, collected into EDTA-treated Vacutainer tubes. Ficoll-Paque density-gradient centrifugation was used to isolate PBMCs, with at least 6.5 million obtained per sample. Total RNA was extracted from PBMCs with Trizol reagent, with at least 5.5 micrograms obtained per sample. For every donor, an aliquot of PBMCs went through flow cytometry to measure the percentages of naive CD45RAhigh/CD27high T cells. As encoded in the germline V gene, CDR1 is SGHRS while CDR2 is YFSETQ. The CDR3 runs 15 amino acids, cysteine and phenylalanine included. This entry keeps only the CDR3 DNA: 45 bases, framed from base 1. The method behind the library was 5' RACE. The sequencer was an Illumina HiSeq 2500. The second PCR ran for about 6 to 12 cycles and used a J-beta primer mix along with a sample-barcoded 5' primer. A template-switch 5' adaptor carrying 12 random nucleotides introduced a unique molecular identifier onto each TCR beta cDNA molecule. Each sample yielded at least 2.5 million CDR3-containing paired-end reads. First-strand cDNA was synthesized from all RNA with the Mint cDNA synthesis kit, primed by a TRBC-specific oligonucleotide. All cDNA was treated with uracil-DNA glycosylase and then went through a first 18-cycle PCR with the universal primers M1SS and BC2_uni_R. The authors' analysis ran thus. For normalization, 1 million high-quality reads, each with a distinct molecular identifier, were randomly selected from each sample. Reads with shared molecular identifiers were discarded instead of being binned into consensus sequences. CDR3 identification, clonotype clustering and error correction used MiTCR with a Q25 quality threshold and the strictest error-elimination algorithm. Lower-bound total TCR beta diversity was estimated with a nonparametric unseen species model using Euler transformation. The raw public reads went through TCRdb reprocessing: fastp at Q25, MiXCR clone calling, in-frame beta chains kept. Here each entry gathers all rows of one CDR3 protein and keeps the most common genes and DNA. TCRdb's processing, not the study's, gives the V and J calls here. The sample yields hundreds of thousands of distinct CDR3 sequences; 35% to 50% were counted once. The ten top clones hold over 15% of the sample.

This sequence originates from an elderly man in good health. Material for sequencing was blood. This chain is built from TRBV5-1 and TRBJ2-1, with TRBD1 perhaps the D gene, on 5 matching bases. Gene TRBJ2-7 matches the end of the DNA better, so the J call may be wrong. The CDR3 is CASSSRGSSYNEQYF. The nucleotides are TGCGCCAGCAGTTCTAGGGGAAGCTCCTACAATGAGCAGTACTTC.